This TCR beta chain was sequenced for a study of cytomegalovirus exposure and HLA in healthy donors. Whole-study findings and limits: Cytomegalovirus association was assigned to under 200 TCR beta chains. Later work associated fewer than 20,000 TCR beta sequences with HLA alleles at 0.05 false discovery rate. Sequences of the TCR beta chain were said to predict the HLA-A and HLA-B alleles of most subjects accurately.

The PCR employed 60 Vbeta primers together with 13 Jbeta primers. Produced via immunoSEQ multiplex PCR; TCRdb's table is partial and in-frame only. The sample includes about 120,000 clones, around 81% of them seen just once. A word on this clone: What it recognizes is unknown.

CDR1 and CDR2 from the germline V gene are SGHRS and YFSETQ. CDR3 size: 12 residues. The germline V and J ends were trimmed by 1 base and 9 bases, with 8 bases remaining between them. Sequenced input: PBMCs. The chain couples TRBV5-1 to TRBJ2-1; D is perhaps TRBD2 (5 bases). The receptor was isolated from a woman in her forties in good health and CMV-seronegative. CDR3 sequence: CASSLFRGEQFF. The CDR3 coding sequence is TGCGCCAGCAGCTTGTTCCGGGGTGAGCAGTTCTTC.